This T cell receptor beta chain appears in the sequencing data of a study of blood T cell repertoires in COVID-19. The CDR3 runs to 14 residues. Germline V CDR1 and CDR2: SGHTA, FQGTGA. V dropped 5 bases and J dropped 2; count of bases not matched to a gene: 4. The assay was immunoSEQ multiplex PCR, and TCRdb's table has in-frame clones only and misses some. The sample consists of over 100,000 clones, roughly 85% of them appearing once. Sequenced sample: peripheral blood. The receptor's source is an elderly man with acute or convalescent COVID-19. The V call is TRBV7-3, the J call TRBJ1-1, with TRBD1 identical over 8 bases. As DNA, the CDR3 is TGTGCCAGCAGCAGACAGGGGATAAACACTGAAGCTTTCTTT. Translating gives CASSRQGINTEAFF.